One TCR beta chain is described in this entry. Staff drew roughly 10 milliliters of peripheral blood from each donor. This record belongs to a study of blood T cells in healthy people across ages. Study at large: Roughly one uniquely barcoded beta molecule per two T cells was captured.

It was with a sample-barcoded 5' primer and a J-beta primer mix that a second PCR of roughly 6 to 11 cycles was run. One entry per CDR3 protein results from TCRdb running MiXCR on the 5' RACE reads. The sample lists fewer than 1,000,000 distinct CDR3 sequences, 40% to 50% occurring once. The germline V gene encodes CDR1 SEHNR and CDR2 FQNEAQ (reference sequence). V lost 5 bases and J lost 3, with 21 bases in between. The CDR3 is 17 amino acids. Material for sequencing was blood. The clonotype was recovered from a man in his 60s in good health. The J gene is TRBJ2-3, the V gene TRBV7-9; no definite D call. CDR3 protein: CASSPPRNLERTDTQYF. CDR3 coding DNA: TGTGCCAGCAGCCCCCCTCGCAATTTGGAAAGGACAGATACGCAGTATTTT.